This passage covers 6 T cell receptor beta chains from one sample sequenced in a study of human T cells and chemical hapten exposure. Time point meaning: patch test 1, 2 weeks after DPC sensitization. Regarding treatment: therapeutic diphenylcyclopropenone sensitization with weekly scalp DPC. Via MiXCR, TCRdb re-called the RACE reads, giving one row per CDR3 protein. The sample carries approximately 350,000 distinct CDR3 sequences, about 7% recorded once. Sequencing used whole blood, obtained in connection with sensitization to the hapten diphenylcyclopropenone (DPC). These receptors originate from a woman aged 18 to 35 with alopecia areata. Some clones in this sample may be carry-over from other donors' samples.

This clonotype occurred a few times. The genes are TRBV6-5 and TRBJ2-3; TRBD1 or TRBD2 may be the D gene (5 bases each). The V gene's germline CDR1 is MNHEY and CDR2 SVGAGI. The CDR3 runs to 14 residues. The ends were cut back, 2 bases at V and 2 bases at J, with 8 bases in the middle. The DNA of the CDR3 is TGTGCCAGCAGTTACCGGGGCGCCACAGATACGCAGTATTTT. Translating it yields CASSYRGATDTQYF.

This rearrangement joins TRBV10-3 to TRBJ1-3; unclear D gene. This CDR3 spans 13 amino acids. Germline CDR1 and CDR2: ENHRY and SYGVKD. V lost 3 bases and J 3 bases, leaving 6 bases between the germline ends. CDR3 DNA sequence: TGTGCCATCAGTGAATCACTTGGAAACACCATATATTTT. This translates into CAISESLGNTIYF.

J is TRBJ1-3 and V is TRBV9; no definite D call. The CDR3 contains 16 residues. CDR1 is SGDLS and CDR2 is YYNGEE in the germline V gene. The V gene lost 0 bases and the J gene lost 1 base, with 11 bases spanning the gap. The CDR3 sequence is CASSVDPQKSGNTIYF. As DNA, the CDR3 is TGTGCCAGCAGCGTAGACCCCCAGAAGTCTGGAAACACCATATATTTT.

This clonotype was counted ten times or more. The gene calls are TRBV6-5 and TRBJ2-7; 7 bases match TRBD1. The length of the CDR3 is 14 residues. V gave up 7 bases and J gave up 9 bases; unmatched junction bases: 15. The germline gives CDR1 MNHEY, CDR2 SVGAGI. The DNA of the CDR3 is TGTGCCAGCACCCCAGGGGGACCCTCCTTCGGGCAGTACTTC. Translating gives CASTPGGPSFGQYF.

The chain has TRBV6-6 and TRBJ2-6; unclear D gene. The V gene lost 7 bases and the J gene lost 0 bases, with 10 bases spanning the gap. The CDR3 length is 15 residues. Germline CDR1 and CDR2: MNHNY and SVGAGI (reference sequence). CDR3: CASTHWTSGANVLTF. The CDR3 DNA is TGTGCCAGCACTCACTGGACCTCTGGGGCCAACGTCCTGACTTTC.

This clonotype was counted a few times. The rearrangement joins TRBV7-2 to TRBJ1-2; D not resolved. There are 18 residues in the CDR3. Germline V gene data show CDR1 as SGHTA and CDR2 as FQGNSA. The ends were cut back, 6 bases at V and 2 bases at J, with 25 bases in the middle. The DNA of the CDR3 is TGTGCCAGCAGTAATTACATTTTGGGCGGAGACTCCAACTATGGCTACACCTTC. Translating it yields CASSNYILGGDSNYGYTF.